Following are 3 T cell receptor beta chains from one sample sequenced in a study of cytomegalovirus exposure and HLA in healthy donors. Both 60 Vbeta primers and 13 Jbeta primers went into the PCR. The assay was immunoSEQ multiplex PCR, and TCRdb's table has in-frame clones only and misses some. Its listing shows tens of thousands of clones. Sequencing was carried out using PBMCs. The receptors derive from a woman in her fifties or sixties in good health and CMV-seronegative.

This chain joins TRBV7-2 and TRBJ1-2, with no clear D. In germline, CDR1 is SGHTA, CDR2 FQGNSA. V lost 1 base and J 7 bases, leaving 25 bases between the germline ends. This CDR3 has 18 amino acids. The CDR3 region is CASSLDTGAASRFGGYTF. CDR3 DNA sequence: TGTGCCAGCAGCTTAGATACGGGAGCAGCGAGTAGGTTTGGTGGCTACACCTTC.

The chain couples TRBV9 to TRBJ2-1, with 15 bases that match TRBD2. The CDR3 is made up of 17 amino acids. CDR1 is SGDLS, CDR2 YYNGEE, per germline. With V trimmed by 3 bases and J by 4 bases, 5 bases remained unmatched. The CDR3 reads CASSAGLAGGEYNEQFF. The CDR3 DNA reads TGTGCCAGCAGCGCGGGACTAGCGGGAGGCGAGTACAATGAGCAGTTCTTC.

This chain uses TRBV28 with TRBJ2-4; D gene ambiguous. The CDR3 is 13 residues long. V was pared by 6 bases and J by 1 base, with 7 bases between. Germline-derived CDR1 and CDR2 are MDHEN and SYDVKM. In DNA, the CDR3 is TGTGCCAGCAGAAAATCTGCCAAAAACATTCAGTACTTC. This encodes CASRKSAKNIQYF. Full variable domain (outside the CDR3, taken from reference TRBV28 and TRBJ2-4): DVKVTQSSRYLVKRTGEKVFLECVQDMDHENMFWYRQDPGLGLRLIYFSYDVKMKEKGDIPEGYSVSREKKERFSLILESASTNQTSMYLCASRKSAKNIQYFGAGTRLSVL.